This is a list of T cell receptor beta chains from one sample in a study of T cells in narcolepsy. Only in-frame clones appear in the TCRdb table, and some are missing; sequencing was by immunoSEQ multiplex PCR. In the table there are approximately 30,000 clones, roughly 74% of which are singletons. Sequenced material: CD45RA- memory CD4+ T cells from PBMCs. The receptors come from a human donor with narcolepsy. The CDR3 runs from the conserved cysteine through the conserved F or W. A D gene is named only where the DNA matches it firmly. Clone size is given for some rows only: seen once, a few or many times, or a class if the clone is expanded.

d_gene	j_gene	v_gene	abundance	CDR3nt	CDR3aa
NA	TRBJ2-5	TRBV5-1	NA	TGCGCCAGCAGCTTCGTGGGGGGCCAAGAGACCCAGTACTTC	CASSFVGGQETQYF
NA	TRBJ1-3	TRBV18	NA	TGTGCCAGCTCGCAGGGTACTGGAAACACCATATATTTT	CASSQGTGNTIYF
NA	TRBJ1-2	TRBV6-1	NA	TGTGCCAGCAGTGAAGAATGGCGGCCGAACTATGGCTACACCTTC	CASSEEWRPNYGYTF
NA	TRBJ1-6	TRBV19	NA	TGTGCCAGTAGGAAGGGCTCTAGCGGTAATTCACCCCTCCACTTT	CASRKGSSGNSPLHF
NA	TRBJ2-7	TRBV7-9	NA	TGTGCCAGCAGCTTAAAAGGGCCTGCCTACGAGCAGTACTTC	CASSLKGPAYEQYF
NA	TRBJ2-7	TRBV27	NA	TGTGCCAGCAGACTACGAGGGGAGCAGTACTTC	CASRLRGEQYF
NA	TRBJ1-1	TRBV6-5	NA	TGTGCCAGCAATTACTCGTCAGGACTGAACACTGAAGCTTTCTTT	CASNYSSGLNTEAFF
TRBD2	TRBJ2-3	TRBV7-2	NA	TGTGCCAGCAGCTTAGTTGCGGGGGAAGAAGATACGCAGTATTTT	CASSLVAGEEDTQYF
NA	TRBJ1-6	TRBV30	NA	TGTGCCTGGGGGGACTCTTCACCCCTCCACTTT	CAWGDSSPLHF
TRBD1	TRBJ1-6	TRBV4-1	NA	TGCGCCAGCAGCCTGGGACAGAAGGATTCACCCCTCCACTTT	CASSLGQKDSPLHF
NA	TRBJ2-3	TRBV5-4	NA	TGTGCCAGCAGCTTCGGCACAAGCACAGATACGCAGTATTTT	CASSFGTSTDTQYF
NA	TRBJ1-5	TRBV2	NA	TGTGCCAGCGCCCAGGGATACGCCAGCAATCAGCCCCAGCATTTT	CASAQGYASNQPQHF
NA	TRBJ2-7	TRBV30	NA	TGTGCCTGGAGCAGGGGTAGCGCCTACGAGCAGTACTTC	CAWSRGSAYEQYF
TRBD1	TRBJ1-1	TRBV30	NA	TGTGCCTGGACCGGGACAGGGAGGCCTGAAGCTTTCTTT	CAWTGTGRPEAFF
NA	TRBJ1-1	TRBV7-2	once	TGTGCCAGCAGCCCATGGGACGCGCCGCAAGCTTTCTTT	CASSPWDAPQAFF
NA	TRBJ1-4	TRBV29-1	few	TGCAGCGTTGAGGTCTCAGGGGTAGGGGAAAAACTGTTTTTT	CSVEVSGVGEKLFF
TRBD1	TRBJ1-1	TRBV5-1	NA	TGCGCCAGCAGCTTACAGGGGGCAAACACTGAAGCTTTCTTT	CASSLQGANTEAFF
TRBD1	TRBJ1-2	TRBV6-1	NA	TGTGCCAGCAGAGGCCGGGACAGGACCTATGGCTACACCTTC	CASRGRDRTYGYTF
TRBD2	TRBJ2-5	TRBV11-1	NA	TGTGCCAGCAGCCCCTCTAGCGGGGTCCAAGAGACCCAGTACTTC	CASSPSSGVQETQYF
TRBD1	TRBJ1-2	TRBV7-2	NA	TGTGCCAGCAGCTTAGTCCCGACAGGGATTCTAGGCTACACCTTC	CASSLVPTGILGYTF
TRBD2	TRBJ2-5	TRBV28	once	TGTGCCAGCAGTCCGGGACTAGCTGTTGGAGAGACCCAGTACTTC	CASSPGLAVGETQYF